This T cell receptor beta chain was sequenced for a study of tumor-infiltrating lymphocytes in primary liver carcinoma. Each 20-30 mg portion of unsorted bulk tissue served as the source for co-extraction of RNA and DNA. J gave up 6 bases and V 3 bases, and 4 bases lay outside the gene matches. The CDR3 contains 13 residues. Germline CDR1 and CDR2: SQVTM and ANQGSEA. Starting from 500 ng of total RNA, TCR beta cDNA was produced with a primer in the constant region. Three nested multiplex PCR rounds of slightly modified ARM-PCR generated TCR beta libraries. Use of TRBV1-TRBV30 forward primers with a C-beta reverse primer characterized the first two PCR rounds, which lasted roughly 11 cycles each. TCRdb analysed the multiplex PCR reads with MiXCR anew, one entry per CDR3 protein. The sample lists 25,000 to 30,000 distinct CDR3 sequences, around 79% occurring once. This clonotype was picked up a small number of times.

The TCR was taken from a man aged 40-49 years with primary liver carcinoma and hepatitis B virus infection. The genes are TRBV29-1 and TRBJ1-5, with TRBD1 matching over 8 bases. The sequencing input was liver tumor tissue from sampling region 3. Subset noted: tumor region T3, left-lateral pole. In nucleotides, the CDR3 is TGCAGCGTTGATGCAGGGGGCGGTCAGCCCCAGCATTTT. Translated: CSVDAGGGQPQHF.